This T cell receptor (beta chain) was identified in a study of radiotherapy plus CTLA-4 blockade in lung cancer. This clone was seen more than once but under ten times. The method was immunoSEQ multiplex PCR; TCRdb's version includes in-frame clones alone and lacks a portion of them. This table holds 50,000 to 65,000 clones, about three quarters found once. J was trimmed by 4 bases and V by 5 bases; bases with no gene match: 6. The CDR3 consists of 16 residues. The germline CDR1 and CDR2 sequences are SGHTA and FQGNSA. Sequencing was performed on peripheral blood, taken from a patient treated with radiotherapy plus ipilimumab. This clonotype was sampled from a human donor with non-small cell lung cancer who had a partial response to radiotherapy plus ipilimumab. The chain has TRBV7-2 and TRBJ2-3; 13 bases are a match to TRBD2. The CDR3 coding sequence is TGTGCCAGCAGCCAAACTAGCGGGGGGGCCTCAGATACGCAGTATTTT. It encodes CASSQTSGGASDTQYF. Combining the CDR3 with reference TRBV7-2 and TRBJ2-3 gives the whole variable domain GAGVSQSPSNKVTEKGKDVELRCDPISGHTALYWYRQSLGQGLEFLIYFQGNSAPDKSGLPSDRFSAERTGGSVSTLTIQRTQQEDSAVYLCASSQTSGGASDTQYFGPGTRLTVL.